These 21 T cell receptor beta chains came from one sample sequenced in a study of blood T cells in healthy people across ages. The authors ran a second PCR of roughly 6 to 12 cycles using a sample-barcoded 5' primer and a J-beta primer mix. TCRdb called the 5' RACE reads again in MiXCR, with one record for every CDR3 protein. This sample carries hundreds of thousands of distinct CDR3 sequences, 40% to 65% of them seen once, and the ten largest clones take approximately 13%. Specimen: blood. The receptor set was obtained from a woman of 80 years or more in good health.

This clonotype was observed a handful of times. This rearrangement joins TRBV2 to TRBJ2-2; 7 positions agree with TRBD2. The CDR3 spans 15 residues. Germline loops: CDR1 SNHLY, CDR2 FYNNEI. The ends lost 2 bases at V and 3 bases at J; junction bases unmatched: 3. In nucleotides, the CDR3 is TGTGCCAGCAGTGAATATGGGAGGGACACCGGGGAGCTGTTTTTT. This sequence encodes CASSEYGRDTGELFF.

The chain couples TRBV6-1 to TRBJ2-1, with a possible D match to TRBD1 (10 bases). This CDR3 has 21 residues. Per germline, CDR1 MNHNS and CDR2 SASEGT. Deletions cut 6 bases from V and 3 bases from J, with 33 bases between. The CDR3 DNA reads TGTGCCAGCAGGAGACAGGGGGCTAGCGGGACCGCTAGCGGCTACTACAATGAGCAGTTCTTC. Translating it yields CASRRQGASGTASGYYNEQFF.

The V call is TRBV20-1, the J call TRBJ2-1; D is possibly TRBD2 (6 bases). Germline lookup yields CDR1 DFQATT and CDR2 SNEGSKA (reference sequence). V lost 3 bases to trimming and J lost 0 bases, with 18 bases between them. This CDR3 region has 17 residues. The CDR3 DNA reads as TGCAGTGCTAGTTCCCCCACTAGCCCGAGCTCCTACAATGAGCAGTTCTTC. Amino acid sequence: CSASSPTSPSSYNEQFF.

This clonotype was counted at least ten times. The chain combines TRBV7-2 with TRBJ1-2; maybe TRBD1 (5 bases). Deletions cut 0 bases from V and 6 bases from J, with 11 bases between. CDR1 is SGHTA and CDR2 is FQGNSA in the germline V gene. The CDR3 spans 14 residues. As DNA, the CDR3 is TGTGCCAGCAGCTTAGCTTTCGGGGGGGATGGCTACACCTTC. It codes for CASSLAFGGDGYTF.

The genes are TRBV4-2 and TRBJ2-1; the D gene is possibly TRBD2 (5 bases). Germline V gene lookup returns CDR1 LGHNA and CDR2 YNFKEQ. Trimming pared 0 bases from V and 8 bases from J, leaving 14 bases between. This CDR3 contains 15 residues. CDR3 loop: CASSQETWAGDEQFF. CDR3 DNA sequence: TGTGCCAGCAGCCAAGAAACATGGGCCGGGGATGAGCAGTTCTTC.

The chain uses TRBV20-1 and TRBJ2-5; possible D gene TRBD1, 5 bases. V shed 6 bases and J shed 3 bases, with 11 bases lying between them. Germline CDR1 and CDR2: DFQATT and SNEGSKA (reference sequence). This CDR3 is 12 amino acids long. The CDR3 DNA sequence: TGCAGTGCAGATACGACAGAAGAGACCCAGTACTTC. Residues: CSADTTEETQYF.

A note on this clonotype: This may be a read error, as it is one base from a much larger clone. The chain carries TRBV12-3 or TRBV12-4 and TRBJ1-6; possible D gene TRBD1, 5 bases. This CDR3 is built from 14 residues. CDR3 DNA: TGTGCCAGCAGTCGGGGACCCCAGAATTCACCCCCCCACTTT. Translating it yields CASSRGPQNSPPHF.

The rearrangement uses TRBV12-3 or TRBV12-4 and TRBJ1-1, with 8 bases fitting TRBD1. The CDR3 covers 14 residues. The J segment lost 3 bases and the V segment lost 5 bases, leaving 5 bases of the junction unmatched. CDR3 amino acids: CASSPQGAYTEAFF. The CDR3 region has the DNA TGTGCCAGCAGTCCGCAGGGGGCTTACACTGAAGCTTTCTTT.

This clonotype came up many times. The chain carries TRBV3-1 and TRBJ2-4, with D unresolved. CDR3 length equals 14 residues. CDR1 and CDR2 from the germline V gene are LGHDT and YNNKEL (reference sequence). Trimming took 11 bases from V and 3 from J, leaving 17 bases between them. CDR3: CASTQGSGKNIQYF. The CDR3 nucleotides read TGTGCCTCTACCCAAGGGTCTGGCAAAAACATTCAGTACTTC.

The chain uses TRBV20-1 and TRBJ2-1; 10 bases are a match to TRBD1. From germline, CDR1 is DFQATT and CDR2 SNEGSKA (reference sequence). J gave up 6 bases and V 3 bases, and 8 bases lay outside the gene matches. The CDR3 spans 15 residues. The CDR3 region is CSASGDRGTLNEQFF. Written as DNA, the CDR3 is TGCAGTGCTAGTGGGGACAGGGGTACCCTCAATGAGCAGTTCTTC.

Only one count was recorded for this clonotype. The rearrangement joins TRBV6-2 or TRBV6-3 to TRBJ2-3, with TRBD2 identical over 9 bases. J lost 7 bases, V lost 4 bases, and 9 bases had no gene match. The CDR3 length is 15 residues. The V gene's germline CDR1 is MNHEY and CDR2 SVGEGT. The CDR3 protein is CASSSSSGAIHTQYF. The CDR3 bases are TGTGCCAGCAGTTCGTCTAGCGGGGCTATCCATACGCAGTATTTT.

Turning to this clonotype: Germline is not matched at one junction end, which may reflect a read error. The rearrangement joins TRBV7-9 to TRBJ2-3; maybe TRBD2 (6 bases). There are 13 residues in the CDR3. The germline V gene encodes CDR1 SEHNR and CDR2 FQNEAQ (reference sequence). The CDR3 sequence is CAAWRETPDTRYF. CDR3 coding DNA: TGTGCTGCCTGGCGGGAAACCCCAGATACGCGGTATTTT.

This clonotype came up a few times. Compared with germline, one end of the junction differs, possibly owing to a read error. The chain has TRBV7-2 and TRBJ2-3; D is unresolved. This CDR3 has 15 amino acids. CDR1 SGHTA and CDR2 FQGNSA come from the germline V gene. CDR3 DNA: TGTGCCTGCAGCTTAGATCCGGCAGACCGTGATACGCAGTATTTT. Translating it yields CACSLDPADRDTQYF.

This clonotype was picked up a small number of times. The V gene is TRBV5-1, the J gene TRBJ2-1; D call uncertain. The germline CDR1 and CDR2 sequences are SGHRS and YFSETQ. Trimming cost V 7 bases and J 4 bases, with 12 bases left between them. The CDR3 is 13 amino acids. CDR3 coding DNA: TGCGCCAGCGCCTGGGATAAGTACAATGAGCAGTTCTTC. Amino acid sequence: CASAWDKYNEQFF. The full variable domain, in which reference TRBV5-1 and TRBJ2-1 provide the parts outside the CDR3, is KAGVTQTPRYLIKTRGQQVTLSCSPISGHRSVSWYQQTPGQGLQFLFEYFSETQRNKGNFPGRFSGRQFSNSRSEMNVSTLELGDSALYLCASAWDKYNEQFFGPGTRLTVL.

The V and J genes are TRBV6-5 and TRBJ2-3; 8 bases fit TRBD2. The trim removed 2 bases at V and 6 bases at J, leaving 4 bases unmatched. The CDR3 totals 14 residues. Germline lookup yields CDR1 MNHEY and CDR2 SVGAGI. CDR3 region: CASSYATSGDTQYF. The CDR3 nucleotides are TGTGCCAGCAGTTACGCTACTAGCGGCGATACGCAGTATTTT.

With respect to this clonotype: This could be a read error, since a much larger clone is one nucleotide away. V usage is TRBV20-1 and J usage is TRBJ2-5; D not certain. Deletions cut 5 bases from V and 11 bases from J, with 21 bases between. CDR3 length: 13 residues. CDR1 DFQATT and CDR2 SNEGSKA come from the germline V gene (reference sequence). The CDR3 sequence: CSASQRSDGEQYF. The CDR3 DNA reads TGCAGTGCTTCCCAACGGAGTGATGGTGAGCAGTACTTC.

As regards this clonotype: Just one base apart from a much larger clone, this may be a read error. The chain uses TRBV7-2 and TRBJ1-5; D might be TRBD1 (6 bases). The CDR3 extends over 17 amino acids. V was pared by 5 bases and J by 5 bases, with 22 bases between. Germline CDR1 reads SGHTA; CDR2 reads FQGNSA. The CDR3 DNA follows: TGTGCCAGCAGCCCTCGCTTGGGACACTCCCGGGATCAGCCCCAGCATTTT. This sequence encodes CASSPRLGHSRDQPQHF.

A remark on this clonotype: Mismatch with germline at one junction end may stem from a read error. This chain connects TRBV7-2 to TRBJ2-1, with 9 bases lining up with TRBD2. Germline V gives CDR1 SGHTA, CDR2 FQGNSA. The CDR3 is 15 residues long. Here the CDR3 reads CASRLAGANRDEQFF. The CDR3 DNA follows: TGTGCCAGCAGATTAGCGGGGGCTAATAGGGATGAGCAGTTCTTC.

This clonotype has a count of ten or more. V is TRBV7-3 and J is TRBJ2-1; 10 nucleotides align to TRBD2. V was clipped by 0 bases and J by 7 bases; unmatched bases: 6. Germline assignment: CDR1 SGHTA and CDR2 FQGTGA. This CDR3 comprises 16 residues. DNA for the CDR3: TGTGCCAGCAGCTTAACCCCCCTAGCGGGAGTAAATGAGCAGTTCTTC. Its protein product is CASSLTPLAGVNEQFF. The variable domain in full, with the rest retrieved from reference TRBV7-3 and TRBJ2-1, is GAGVSQTPSNKVTEKGKYVELRCDPISGHTALYWYRQSLGQGPEFLIYFQGTGAADDSGLPNDRFFAVRPEGSVSTLKIQRTERGDSAVYLCASSLTPLAGVNEQFFGPGTRLTVL.

The DNA for the CDR3 is TGTGCCAGCAGTTCACGGGACTTTAACAATGAGCAGTTCTTC. This codes for CASSSRDFNNEQFF. V and J are TRBV6-2 or TRBV6-3 and TRBJ2-1, with a possible D match to TRBD2 (6 bases). Trimming removed 4 bases from V and 5 bases from J, with 12 bases in between. This CDR3 has 14 amino acids. The germline gives CDR1 MNHEY, CDR2 SVGEGT.

This clonotype was seen a few times. This chain connects TRBV18 to TRBJ1-5; D is unresolved. CDR3 length: 14 residues. Looked up from germline, CDR1 is KGHSH and CDR2 is LQKENI. The V gene lost 3 bases and the J gene lost 6 bases, with 12 bases spanning the gap. In nucleotides, the CDR3 is TGTGCCAGCTCACCGGGCTGGGAAAGTCAGCCCCAGCATTTT. This translates into CASSPGWESQPQHF.